This T cell receptor beta chain was documented in a study of shared T cell receptors in the human thymus. Only in-frame clones appear in the TCRdb table, and some are missing; sequencing was by immunoSEQ multiplex PCR. This table holds approximately 68,000 clones, roughly 96% found once. Per germline, CDR1 MNHEY and CDR2 SMNVEV (reference sequence). The CDR3 has 17 residues. Unmatched junction bases numbered 14, after V lost 5 bases and J lost 5 bases. This TCR was sampled from a human donor. The sample taken for sequencing was thymocytes. The chain recombines TRBV27 with TRBJ2-2, with 7 bases identical to TRBD1. CDR3 sequence (DNA): TGTGCCAGCAGTCCCAAGAGACCACAGGGGCTTACCGGGGAGCTGTTTTTT. The encoded protein is CASSPKRPQGLTGELFF.